This T cell receptor (beta chain) was profiled in a study of blood T cell repertoires in COVID-19. CDR3 size: 17 residues. CDR1 and CDR2 from the germline V gene are MNHEY and SMNVEV (reference sequence). The V gene end was trimmed by 7 bases and the J gene end by 6 bases; junction bases not matched to a gene: 15. In the authors' methods: Estimated nucleated cell counts came from reference gene primer amplification. The repertoire was sequenced with immunoSEQ multiplex PCR; TCRdb's copy has only in-frame clones and lacks some. V and J calls plus clone size are reproduced from that table; the DNA served to infer D and trimming. The table has fewer than 400,000 clones, over 75% seen once.

This clonotype was sampled from a man aged 25 to 40 who had recovered from COVID-19. Sequences were obtained from PBMCs or T cells enriched from blood (not recorded which). V gene TRBV27 combines with J gene TRBJ2-2; TRBD1 aligns across 9 bases. The CDR3 loop is CASKLAAGQGRSGELFF. DNA for the CDR3: TGTGCCAGCAAACTTGCTGCGGGACAGGGAAGGTCCGGGGAGCTGTTTTTT.